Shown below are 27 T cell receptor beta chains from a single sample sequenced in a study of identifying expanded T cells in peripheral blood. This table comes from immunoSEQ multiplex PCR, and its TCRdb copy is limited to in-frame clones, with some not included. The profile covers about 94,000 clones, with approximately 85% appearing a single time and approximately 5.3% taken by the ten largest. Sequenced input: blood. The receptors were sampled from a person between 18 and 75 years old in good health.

CDR3 protein: CASSVVGLATYNEQFF. CDR3 sequence (DNA): TGTGCCAGCAGCGTAGTCGGGCTAGCCACCTACAATGAGCAGTTCTTC. The rearrangement uses TRBV9 and TRBJ2-1; tentatively, D is TRBD2 (5 bases). Trimming took off 0 bases at V and 2 bases at J, with 12 bases between the two ends. This CDR3 contains 16 residues. The V gene's germline CDR1 is SGDLS and CDR2 YYNGEE.

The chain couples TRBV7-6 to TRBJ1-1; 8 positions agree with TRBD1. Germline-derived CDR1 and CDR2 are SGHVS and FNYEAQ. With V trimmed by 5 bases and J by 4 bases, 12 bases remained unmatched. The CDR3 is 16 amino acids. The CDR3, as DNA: TGTGCCAGCAGCCAGAAGACGACAGGGGCTGGCACTGAAGCTTTCTTT. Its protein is CASSQKTTGAGTEAFF.

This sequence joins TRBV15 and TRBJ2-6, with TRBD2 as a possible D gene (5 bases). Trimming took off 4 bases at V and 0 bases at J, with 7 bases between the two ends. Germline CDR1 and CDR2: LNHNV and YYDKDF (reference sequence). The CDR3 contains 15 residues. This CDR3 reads CATSKAGSGANVLTF. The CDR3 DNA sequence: TGTGCCACCAGCAAGGCGGGCTCTGGGGCCAACGTCCTGACTTTC.

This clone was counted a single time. The CDR3 region has the DNA TGTGCCAGCAGCTTTGTGTCAGCCAGCAATCAGCCCCAGCATTTT. Protein sequence: CASSFVSASNQPQHF. The chain employs TRBV5-6 and TRBJ1-5; D call uncertain. This CDR3 contains 15 residues. Between the trimmed V and J ends, which lost 2 bases and 1 base, there was a span of 10 bases. Germline V gives CDR1 SGHDT, CDR2 YYEEEE. Using reference TRBV5-6 and TRBJ1-5 for the parts outside the CDR3, the full variable domain is DAGVTQSPTHLIKTRGQQVTLRCSPKSGHDTVSWYQQALGQGPQFIFQYYEEEERQRGNFPDRFSGHQFPNYSSELNVNALLLGDSALYLCASSFVSASNQPQHFGDGTRLSIL.

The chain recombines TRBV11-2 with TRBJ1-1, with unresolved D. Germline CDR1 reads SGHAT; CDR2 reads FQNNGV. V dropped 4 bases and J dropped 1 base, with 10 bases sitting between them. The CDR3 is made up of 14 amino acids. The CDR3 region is CASSSYLGNTEAFF. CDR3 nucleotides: TGTGCCAGCAGCTCTTACCTTGGGAACACTGAAGCTTTCTTT. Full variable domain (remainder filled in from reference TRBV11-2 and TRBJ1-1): EAGVAQSPRYKIIEKRQSVAFWCNPISGHATLYWYQQILGQGPKLLIQFQNNGVVDDSQLPKDRFSAERLKGVDSTLKIQPAKLEDSAVYLCASSSYLGNTEAFFGQGTRLTVV.

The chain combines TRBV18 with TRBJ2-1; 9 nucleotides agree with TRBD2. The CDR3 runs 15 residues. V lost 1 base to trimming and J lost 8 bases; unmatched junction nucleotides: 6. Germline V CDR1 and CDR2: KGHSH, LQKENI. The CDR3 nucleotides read TGTGCCAGCTCACCACTAGCGGGAGTCGTCGATGAGCAGTTCTTC. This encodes CASSPLAGVVDEQFF.

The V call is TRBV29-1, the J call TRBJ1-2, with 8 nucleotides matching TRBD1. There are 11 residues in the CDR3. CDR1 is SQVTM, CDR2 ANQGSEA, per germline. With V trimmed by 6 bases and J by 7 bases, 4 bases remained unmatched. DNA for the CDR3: TGCAGCGTAGACAGGGGCGGTGGCTACACCTTC. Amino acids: CSVDRGGGYTF.

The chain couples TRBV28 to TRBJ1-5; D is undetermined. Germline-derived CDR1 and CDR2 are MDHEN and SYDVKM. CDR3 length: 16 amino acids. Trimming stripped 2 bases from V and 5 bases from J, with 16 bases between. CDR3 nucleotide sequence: TGTGCCAGCAGTTTACCGGGCAGCCTCATCGATCAGCCCCAGCATTTT. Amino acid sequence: CASSLPGSLIDQPQHF.

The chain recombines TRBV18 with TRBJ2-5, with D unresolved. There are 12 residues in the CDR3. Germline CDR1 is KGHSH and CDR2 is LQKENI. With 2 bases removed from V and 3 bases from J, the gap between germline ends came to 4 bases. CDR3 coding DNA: TGTGCCAGCTCACCAGAGGAAGAGACCCAGTACTTC. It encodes CASSPEEETQYF.

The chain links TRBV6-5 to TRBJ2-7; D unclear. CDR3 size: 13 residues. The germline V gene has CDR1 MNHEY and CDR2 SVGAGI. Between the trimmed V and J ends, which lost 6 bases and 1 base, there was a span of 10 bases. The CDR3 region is CASSAGLSYEQYF. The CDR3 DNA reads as TGTGCCAGCAGCGCAGGTTTGTCCTACGAGCAGTACTTC.

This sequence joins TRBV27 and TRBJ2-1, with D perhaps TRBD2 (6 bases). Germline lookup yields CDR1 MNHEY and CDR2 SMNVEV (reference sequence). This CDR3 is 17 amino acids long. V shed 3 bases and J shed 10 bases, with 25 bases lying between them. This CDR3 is CASSFDFGSGQLGEQFF. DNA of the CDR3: TGTGCCAGCAGTTTCGACTTCGGTAGCGGTCAATTGGGGGAGCAGTTCTTC.

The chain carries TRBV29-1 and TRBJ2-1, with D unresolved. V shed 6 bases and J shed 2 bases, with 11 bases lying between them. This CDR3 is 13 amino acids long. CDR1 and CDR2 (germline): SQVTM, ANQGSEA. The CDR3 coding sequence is TGCAGCGTGAGGAGTTCCCCCTACAATGAGCAGTTCTTC. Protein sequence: CSVRSSPYNEQFF.

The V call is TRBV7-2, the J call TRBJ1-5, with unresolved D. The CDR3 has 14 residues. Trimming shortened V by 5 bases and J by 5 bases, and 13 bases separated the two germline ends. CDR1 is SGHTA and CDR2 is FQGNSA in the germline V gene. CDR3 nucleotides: TGTGCCAGCAGCCCTTCGAGTGCAGATCAGCCCCAGCATTTT. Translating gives CASSPSSADQPQHF.

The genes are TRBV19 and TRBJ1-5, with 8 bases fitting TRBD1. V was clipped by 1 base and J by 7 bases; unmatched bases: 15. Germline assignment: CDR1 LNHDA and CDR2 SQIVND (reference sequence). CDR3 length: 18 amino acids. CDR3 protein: CASSIVRGGTGEGQPQHF. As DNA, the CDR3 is TGTGCCAGTAGTATAGTCAGAGGTGGGACAGGTGAAGGACAGCCCCAGCATTTT.

In DNA form, the CDR3 reads TGTGCCAGTAGTCTCCCGGGGGGGATCAATCAGCCCCAGCATTTT. Translating it yields CASSLPGGINQPQHF. The J gene is TRBJ1-5, the V gene TRBV19, with D perhaps matching TRBD1 (5 bases). The CDR3 is 15 residues long. Germline V CDR1 and CDR2: LNHDA, SQIVND (reference sequence). V gave up 5 bases and J gave up 3 bases, with 14 bases separating them.

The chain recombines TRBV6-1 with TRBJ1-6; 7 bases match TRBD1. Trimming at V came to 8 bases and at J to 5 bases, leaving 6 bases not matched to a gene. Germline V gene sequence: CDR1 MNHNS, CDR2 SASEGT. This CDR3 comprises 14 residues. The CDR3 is CASQTGTDNSPLHF. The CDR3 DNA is TGTGCCAGCCAGACAGGGACCGATAATTCACCCCTCCACTTT.

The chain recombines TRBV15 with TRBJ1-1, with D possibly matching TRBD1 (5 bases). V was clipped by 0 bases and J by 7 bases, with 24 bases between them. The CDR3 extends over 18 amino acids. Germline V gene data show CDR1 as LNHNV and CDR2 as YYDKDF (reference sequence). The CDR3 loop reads CATSREVWQGPQQSEAFF. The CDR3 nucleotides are TGTGCCACCAGCAGAGAGGTCTGGCAGGGACCTCAACAAAGTGAAGCTTTCTTT. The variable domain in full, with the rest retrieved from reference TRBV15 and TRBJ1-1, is DAMVIQNPRYQVTQFGKPVTLSCSQTLNHNVMYWYQQKSSQAPKLLFHYYDKDFNNEADTPDNFQSRRPNTSFCFLDIRSPGLGDTAMYLCATSREVWQGPQQSEAFFGQGTRLTVV.

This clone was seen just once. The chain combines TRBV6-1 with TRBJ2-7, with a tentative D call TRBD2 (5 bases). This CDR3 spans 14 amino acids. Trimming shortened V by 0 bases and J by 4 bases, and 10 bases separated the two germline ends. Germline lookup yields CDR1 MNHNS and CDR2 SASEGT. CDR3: CASSEATGWYEQYF. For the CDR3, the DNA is TGTGCCAGCAGTGAAGCGACGGGGTGGTACGAGCAGTACTTC.

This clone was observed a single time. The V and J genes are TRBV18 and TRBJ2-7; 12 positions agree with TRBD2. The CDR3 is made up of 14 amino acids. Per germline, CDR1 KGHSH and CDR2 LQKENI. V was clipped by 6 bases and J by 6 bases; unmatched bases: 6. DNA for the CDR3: TGTGCCAGCTCTCTCGGACTAGCGGGACGCGAGCAGTACTTC. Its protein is CASSLGLAGREQYF.

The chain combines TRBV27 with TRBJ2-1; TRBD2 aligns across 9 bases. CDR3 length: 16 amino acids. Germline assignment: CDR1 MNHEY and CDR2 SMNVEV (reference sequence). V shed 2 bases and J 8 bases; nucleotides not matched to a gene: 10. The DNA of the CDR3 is TGTGCCAGCAGTTTACATCGCGGGAGGGCCGCGGATGAGCAGTTCTTC. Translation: CASSLHRGRAADEQFF.

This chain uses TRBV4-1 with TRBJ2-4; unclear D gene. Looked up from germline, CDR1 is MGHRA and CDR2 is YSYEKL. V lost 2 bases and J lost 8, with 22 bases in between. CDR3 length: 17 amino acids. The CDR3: CASSQSPSEAVWDIQYF. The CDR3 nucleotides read TGCGCCAGCAGCCAATCCCCTAGTGAGGCCGTCTGGGACATTCAGTACTTC.

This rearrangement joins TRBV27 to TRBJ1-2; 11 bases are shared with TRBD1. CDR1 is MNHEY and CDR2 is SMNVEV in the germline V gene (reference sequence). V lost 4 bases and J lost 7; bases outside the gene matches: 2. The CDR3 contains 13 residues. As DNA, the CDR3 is TGTGCCAGCAGTTGGACAGGGGGCGCTGGCTACACCTTC. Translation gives CASSWTGGAGYTF.

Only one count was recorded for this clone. In DNA, the CDR3 is TGTGCCATCAGTGAGGTTCAAGAGCAGTACTTC. It codes for CAISEVQEQYF. The chain couples TRBV10-3 to TRBJ2-7; D is undetermined. CDR1 and CDR2 from the germline V gene are ENHRY and SYGVKD. The V end lost 2 bases, the J end lost 7 bases, and 6 bases lay between the germline ends. The CDR3 length is 11 residues.

CDR3 protein: CASSISRGTLYEQYF. CDR3 DNA: TGTGCCAGTAGTATTTCCAGGGGCACCCTCTACGAGCAGTACTTC. V and J are TRBV19 and TRBJ2-7; a weak D match, TRBD1 (6 bases). V lost 3 bases and J 3 bases, leaving 15 bases between the germline ends. The CDR3 has 15 residues. CDR1 and CDR2 from the germline V gene are LNHDA and SQIVND (reference sequence).

The chain's CDR3 is CSVEDTHGSGANVLTF. The CDR3 DNA reads TGCAGCGTTGAGGACACACACGGCTCTGGGGCCAACGTCCTGACTTTC. V usage is TRBV29-1 and J usage is TRBJ2-6, with D perhaps TRBD1 (5 bases). CDR3 length equals 16 residues. V dropped 3 bases and J dropped 0 bases, with 12 bases sitting between them. Germline V lookup: CDR1 SQVTM, CDR2 ANQGSEA.

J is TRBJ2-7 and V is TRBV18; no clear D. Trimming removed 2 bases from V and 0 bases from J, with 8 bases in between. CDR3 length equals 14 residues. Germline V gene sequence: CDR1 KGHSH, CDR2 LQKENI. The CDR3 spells CASSPGASSYEQYF. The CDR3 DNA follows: TGTGCCAGCTCACCAGGTGCGAGCTCCTACGAGCAGTACTTC.

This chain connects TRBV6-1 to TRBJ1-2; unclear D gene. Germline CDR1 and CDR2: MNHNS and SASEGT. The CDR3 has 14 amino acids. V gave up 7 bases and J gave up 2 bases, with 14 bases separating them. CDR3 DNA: TGTGCCAGCAACCTTAGGGTGGGGAACTATGGCTACACCTTC. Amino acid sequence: CASNLRVGNYGYTF.